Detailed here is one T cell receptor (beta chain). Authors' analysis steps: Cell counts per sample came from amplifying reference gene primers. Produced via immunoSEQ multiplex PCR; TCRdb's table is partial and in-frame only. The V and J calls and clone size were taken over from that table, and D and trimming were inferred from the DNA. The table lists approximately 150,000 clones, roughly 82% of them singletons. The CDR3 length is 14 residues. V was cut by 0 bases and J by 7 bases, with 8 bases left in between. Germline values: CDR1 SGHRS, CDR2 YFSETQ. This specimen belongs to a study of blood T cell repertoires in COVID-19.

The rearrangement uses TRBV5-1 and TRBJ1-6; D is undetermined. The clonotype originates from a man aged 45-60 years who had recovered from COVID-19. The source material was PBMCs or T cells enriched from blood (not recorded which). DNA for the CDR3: TGCGCCAGCAGCTTGGATATGCAGAATTCACCCCTCCACTTT. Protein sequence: CASSLDMQNSPLHF.